What follows describes a single T cell receptor beta chain. Its matching antigen is unknown. This sample stems from a study of CD8+ T cells in alopecia areata. Study results and caveats: Affected scalp, especially in alopecia totalis/universalis, had a higher clonality than normal scalp did. Scalp data also include sequences from resident alphabeta T cells of normal skin.

The germline V and J ends were trimmed by 4 bases and 4 bases, with 21 bases remaining between them. Germline CDR1 reads PRHDT; CDR2 reads FYEKMQ (reference sequence). This CDR3 has 17 residues. Extraction and reverse transcription of RNA yielded cDNA as the sequencing template. The method was immunoSEQ multiplex PCR; TCRdb's version includes in-frame clones alone and lacks a portion of them. Of 110,000 or so clones in the sample, about 60% were seen once. Researchers gathered lesional scalp punch biopsies and peripheral blood from patients with alopecia areata. This receptor was taken from a human donor with alopecia areata. The chain is built from TRBV13 and TRBJ2-3, with D maybe TRBD2 (6 bases). Sequences were obtained from NKG2D-low CD8+ T cells sorted from blood. CDR3 in DNA: TGTGCCAGCAGCTCCTACATAATGGAGGGGAACCCAGATACGCAGTATTTT. It is translated as CASSSYIMEGNPDTQYF.